A selection of T cell receptor beta chains follows, all from one sample in a study of T cell responses to AZD1222 COVID-19 vaccine. Sequencing used immunoSEQ multiplex PCR; TCRdb keeps in-frame clones, though not all of them. Among under 150,000 clones listed, around 90% were seen once. Material: peripheral blood, obtained 28 days after the second AZD1222 dose. The receptors stem from an adult who received the AZD1222 COVID-19 vaccine. Each CDR3 is given with its conserved first and last residue.

TRBJ1-1	TRBV2	CASRGDRGGTEAFF
TRBJ2-5	TRBV5-1	CASSLGHTGSETQYF
TRBJ1-1	TRBV4-1	CASSQRAEAFF
TRBJ2-1	TRBV5-1	CASRPGTEIYNEQFF
TRBJ1-2	TRBV7-9	CASSRIDRIYGYTF
TRBJ1-5	TRBV6-1	CASSEYDGQGNPNQPQHF
TRBJ2-7	TRBV19	CASRERDGSYEQYF
TRBJ2-7	TRBV6-5	CASSSIRQVKTQYF
TRBJ2-7	TRBV4-2	CASSQEYEQYF
TRBJ2-1	TRBV4-3	CASSQDASGAYEQFF
TRBJ1-6	TRBV6-1	CASSEFGNNSPLHF
TRBJ1-1	TRBV28	CASSDRSRNTEAFF
TRBJ1-6	TRBV7-2	CASSRPGHFYNSPLHF
TRBJ2-1	TRBV19	CASSISLNNEQFF
TRBJ1-1	TRBV24-1	CATSDPQVNTEAFF
TRBJ2-5	TRBV9	CASSVGQGLETQYF
TRBJ1-6	TRBV2	CASSRDFGGNSPLHF
TRBJ1-5	TRBV12-3/TRBV12-4	CASSFRAQPQHF
TRBJ1-1	TRBV30	CAWSATGGTEAFF
TRBJ1-1	TRBV4-2	CASSQVTVETEAFF
TRBJ1-4	TRBV4-2	CASSQEEGPGDEKLFF
TRBJ1-3	TRBV20-1	CSASPGTSGNTIYF
TRBJ2-2	TRBV10-1	CATEREIGGTGELFF
TRBJ1-5	TRBV4-1	CASSPLGDQPQHF
TRBJ1-3	TRBV6-5	CASSLRTGRGNTIYF
TRBJ1-6	TRBV28	CASSLRVNFNSPLHF
TRBJ1-2	TRBV6-2/TRBV6-3	CASSAGTSGYGYTF
TRBJ2-1	TRBV7-9	CASSLLTSGRREFF
TRBJ2-7	TRBV7-9	CASSSLTGNEQYF
TRBJ2-3	TRBV10-3	CAISGRRGLDTQYF
TRBJ2-1	TRBV29-1	CSVGLASVFYNEQFF
TRBJ1-4	TRBV5-1	CASSPSGPATNEKLFF
TRBJ1-1	TRBV6-5	CASSRQGRPEAFF
TRBJ1-1	TRBV5-1	CASSSGRGAAFF